The rows below give T cell receptor beta chains drawn from one sample of a study of T cell responses to AZD1222 COVID-19 vaccine. The table came from immunoSEQ multiplex PCR; TCRdb's copy has only in-frame clones and leaves some out. The sample contains 200,000 or so clones, 85% to 95% of which appear only once. The specimen was peripheral blood, collected on day 0 of MenACWY control vaccination. The receptors were gathered from an adult in good health. Each CDR3 is given with its conserved first and last residue. A D gene is named only where the DNA matches it firmly. Not all rows give a size; the values are once, few, many and, for expanded clones, a class.

d_call: NA
v_call: TRBV25-1
j_call: TRBJ1-1
clone_size: NA
cdr3_aa: CASSESGGYTEAFF
cdr3_nt: TGTGCCAGCAGTGAATCCGGGGGCTACACTGAAGCTTTCTTT

d_call: NA
v_call: TRBV7-2
j_call: TRBJ1-3
clone_size: NA
cdr3_aa: CASSHFQGHTGNTIYF
cdr3_nt: TGTGCCAGCAGCCACTTCCAGGGGCATACCGGAAACACCATATATTTT

d_call: NA
v_call: TRBV5-6
j_call: TRBJ2-1
clone_size: NA
cdr3_aa: CASSLWQEQFF
cdr3_nt: TGTGCCAGCAGCTTGTGGCAAGAGCAGTTCTTC

d_call: TRBD2
v_call: TRBV7-2
j_call: TRBJ2-7
clone_size: NA
cdr3_aa: CASSPVAGGRYEQYF
cdr3_nt: TGTGCCAGCAGCCCAGTAGCGGGGGGGCGATACGAGCAGTACTTC

d_call: NA
v_call: TRBV6-5
j_call: TRBJ1-1
clone_size: NA
cdr3_aa: CASSPWVGRGTEAFF
cdr3_nt: TGTGCCAGCAGTCCCTGGGTGGGGCGCGGCACTGAAGCTTTCTTT

d_call: NA
v_call: TRBV28
j_call: TRBJ1-6
clone_size: NA
cdr3_aa: CASSPPWGRGNSPLHF
cdr3_nt: TGTGCCAGCAGCCCCCCCTGGGGACGGGGTAATTCACCCCTCCACTTT

d_call: TRBD2
v_call: TRBV24-1
j_call: TRBJ2-1
clone_size: NA
cdr3_aa: CATSDTSGGSYNEQFF
cdr3_nt: TGTGCCACCAGTGACACTAGCGGGGGCTCCTACAATGAGCAGTTCTTC

d_call: TRBD2
v_call: TRBV15
j_call: TRBJ2-2
clone_size: NA
cdr3_aa: CATSREVLAGGGELFF
cdr3_nt: TGTGCCACCAGCAGAGAAGTCCTAGCGGGGGGCGGGGAGCTGTTTTTT

d_call: NA
v_call: TRBV4-1
j_call: TRBJ1-1
clone_size: NA
cdr3_aa: CASSQPATHTEAFF
cdr3_nt: TGCGCCAGCAGCCAACCAGCAACACACACTGAAGCTTTCTTT

d_call: NA
v_call: TRBV27
j_call: TRBJ2-3
clone_size: NA
cdr3_aa: CASSYGSGRSDTQYF
cdr3_nt: TGTGCCAGCAGTTACGGGTCAGGGCGGTCAGATACGCAGTATTTT

d_call: NA
v_call: TRBV7-3
j_call: TRBJ1-1
clone_size: once
cdr3_aa: CASSLHRTNTEAFF
cdr3_nt: TGTGCCAGCAGCTTACACAGGACGAACACTGAAGCTTTCTTT

d_call: NA
v_call: TRBV28
j_call: TRBJ2-1
clone_size: NA
cdr3_aa: CASSAPLEQFF
cdr3_nt: TGTGCCAGCAGTGCCCCCCTAGAGCAGTTCTTC

d_call: NA
v_call: TRBV3-1/TRBV3-2
j_call: TRBJ2-1
clone_size: NA
cdr3_aa: CASSQASLLNEQFF
cdr3_nt: TGTGCCAGCAGCCAAGCTAGCCTGCTCAATGAGCAGTTCTTC

d_call: TRBD1
v_call: TRBV25-1
j_call: TRBJ2-2
clone_size: NA
cdr3_aa: CASREDRDSGELFF
cdr3_nt: TGTGCCAGCAGGGAAGACAGGGATTCCGGGGAGCTGTTTTTT

d_call: TRBD2
v_call: TRBV4-2
j_call: TRBJ2-7
clone_size: NA
cdr3_aa: CASSQDLGGGAYEQYF
cdr3_nt: TGTGCCAGCAGCCAAGATCTCGGCGGGGGGGCCTACGAGCAGTACTTC

d_call: TRBD1
v_call: TRBV7-6
j_call: TRBJ1-6
clone_size: NA
cdr3_aa: CASSLRQGGNSPLHF
cdr3_nt: TGTGCCAGCAGCCTCAGACAGGGTGGAAATTCACCCCTCCACTTT

d_call: NA
v_call: TRBV9
j_call: TRBJ1-2
clone_size: NA
cdr3_aa: CASSASGDYGYTF
cdr3_nt: TGTGCCAGCAGCGCCTCAGGGGACTATGGCTACACCTTC

d_call: TRBD2
v_call: TRBV7-2
j_call: TRBJ2-2
clone_size: NA
cdr3_aa: CASSLAVLAGGPGELFF
cdr3_nt: TGTGCCAGCAGCTTGGCCGTACTAGCGGGGGGGCCCGGGGAGCTGTTTTTT

d_call: TRBD1
v_call: TRBV11-2
j_call: TRBJ1-1
clone_size: NA
cdr3_aa: CASSRQGAGRNTEAFF
cdr3_nt: TGTGCCAGCAGCCGACAGGGGGCGGGAAGGAACACTGAAGCTTTCTTT

d_call: TRBD1
v_call: TRBV5-1
j_call: TRBJ1-2
clone_size: NA
cdr3_aa: CASSLVGTGAGYTF
cdr3_nt: TGCGCCAGCAGCTTGGTTGGGACAGGGGCTGGCTACACCTTC

d_call: NA
v_call: TRBV6-5
j_call: TRBJ1-5
clone_size: NA
cdr3_aa: CASSYRGQNNQPQHF
cdr3_nt: TGTGCCAGCAGTTACCGGGGACAAAACAATCAGCCCCAGCATTTT

d_call: NA
v_call: TRBV5-1
j_call: TRBJ1-4
clone_size: NA
cdr3_aa: CASSLGNPNEKLFF
cdr3_nt: TGCGCCAGCAGCTTGGGAAATCCTAATGAAAAACTGTTTTTT

d_call: NA
v_call: TRBV29-1
j_call: TRBJ2-2
clone_size: NA
cdr3_aa: CSCSRVGGISTGELFF
cdr3_nt: TGCAGCTGCTCCCGGGTCGGTGGGATAAGCACCGGGGAGCTGTTTTTT

d_call: NA
v_call: TRBV5-1
j_call: TRBJ1-4
clone_size: NA
cdr3_aa: CASSPAGATNEKLFF
cdr3_nt: TGCGCCAGCAGCCCGGCCGGGGCAACTAATGAAAAACTGTTTTTT

d_call: TRBD2
v_call: TRBV2
j_call: TRBJ2-7
clone_size: NA
cdr3_aa: CASSVRLSGPTYEQYF
cdr3_nt: TGTGCCAGCAGTGTCCGCCTTAGCGGGCCAACCTACGAGCAGTACTTC

d_call: NA
v_call: TRBV24-1
j_call: TRBJ2-5
clone_size: NA
cdr3_aa: CATSDPPGTPLGTQYF
cdr3_nt: TGTGCCACCAGTGATCCGCCGGGGACACCGCTCGGGACCCAGTACTTC

d_call: NA
v_call: TRBV19
j_call: TRBJ1-6
clone_size: NA
cdr3_aa: CASSIDGGGNSPLHF
cdr3_nt: TGTGCCAGTAGTATAGATGGGGGGGGTAATTCACCCCTCCACTTT

d_call: NA
v_call: TRBV7-2
j_call: TRBJ1-5
clone_size: NA
cdr3_aa: CASSLEGSSNQPQHF
cdr3_nt: TGTGCCAGCAGCTTAGAGGGGAGTAGCAATCAGCCCCAGCATTTT

d_call: NA
v_call: TRBV19
j_call: TRBJ1-5
clone_size: NA
cdr3_aa: CASSIDRQVSNQPQHF
cdr3_nt: TGTGCCAGTAGTATAGACCGACAGGTTAGCAATCAGCCCCAGCATTTT

d_call: NA
v_call: TRBV7-6
j_call: TRBJ1-2
clone_size: NA
cdr3_aa: CASSLETGKGGYTF
cdr3_nt: TGTGCCAGCAGCTTAGAGACAGGAAAGGGTGGCTACACCTTC